Here is one T cell receptor (beta chain) with its context. Its antigen is still unknown. Germline V CDR1 and CDR2: MDHEN, SYDVKM. V dropped 11 bases and J dropped 0; count of bases not matched to a gene: 13. The CDR3 length is 18 residues. This sample was taken from a study of cytomegalovirus exposure and HLA in healthy donors. Findings of the study overall: High specificity and sensitivity for cytomegalovirus status were reported for the classifier. Cytomegalovirus-associated status was assigned to some 160 TCR beta chains.

Primers: 60 Vbeta forward and 13 Jbeta reverse. TCRdb keeps only in-frame clones here, not all; method: immunoSEQ multiplex PCR. The sample consists of approximately 150,000 clones, around 79% of them appearing once. The specimen was PBMCs. The source is a man aged 40-49 years in good health and CMV-seronegative. The chain uses TRBV28 and TRBJ2-2, with 12 bases identical to TRBD2. The CDR3 reads CAGASTSGRTPNTGELFF. In DNA, the CDR3 is TGTGCCGGCGCAAGCACTAGCGGGAGGACCCCGAACACCGGGGAGCTGTTTTTT.